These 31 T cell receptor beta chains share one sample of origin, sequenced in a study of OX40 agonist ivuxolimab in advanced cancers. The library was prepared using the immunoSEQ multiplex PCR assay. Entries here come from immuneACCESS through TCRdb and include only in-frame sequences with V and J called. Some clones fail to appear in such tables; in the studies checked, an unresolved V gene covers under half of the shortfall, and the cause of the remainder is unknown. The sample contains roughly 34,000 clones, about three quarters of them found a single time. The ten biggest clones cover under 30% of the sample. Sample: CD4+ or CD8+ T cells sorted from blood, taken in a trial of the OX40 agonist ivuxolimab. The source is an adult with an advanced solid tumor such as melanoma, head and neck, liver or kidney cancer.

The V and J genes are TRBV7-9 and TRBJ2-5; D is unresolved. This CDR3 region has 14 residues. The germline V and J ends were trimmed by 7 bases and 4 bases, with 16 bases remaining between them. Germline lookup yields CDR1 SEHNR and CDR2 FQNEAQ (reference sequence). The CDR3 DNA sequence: TGTGCCAGCAACCCAAGTCGGCTAACAGAGACCCAGTACTTC. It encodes CASNPSRLTETQYF.

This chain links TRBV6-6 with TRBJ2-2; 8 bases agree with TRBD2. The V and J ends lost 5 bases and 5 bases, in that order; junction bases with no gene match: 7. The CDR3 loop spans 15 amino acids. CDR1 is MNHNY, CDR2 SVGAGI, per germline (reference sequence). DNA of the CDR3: TGTGCCAGCAGTCCGCGGGGGGTGTGGACCGGGGAGCTGTTTTTT. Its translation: CASSPRGVWTGELFF.

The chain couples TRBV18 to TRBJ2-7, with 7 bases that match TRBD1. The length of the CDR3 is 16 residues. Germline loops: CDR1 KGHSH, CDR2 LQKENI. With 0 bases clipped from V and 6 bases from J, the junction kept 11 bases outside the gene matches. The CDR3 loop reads CASSPPEGGASREQYF. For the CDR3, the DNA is TGTGCCAGCTCACCACCGGAAGGGGGCGCGTCCCGCGAGCAGTACTTC.

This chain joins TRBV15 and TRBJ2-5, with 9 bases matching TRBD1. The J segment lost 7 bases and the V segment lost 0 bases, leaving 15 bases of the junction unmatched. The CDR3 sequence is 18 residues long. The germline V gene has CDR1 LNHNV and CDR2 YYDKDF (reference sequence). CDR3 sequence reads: CATSRDLSGTGKVGTQYF. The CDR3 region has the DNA TGTGCCACCAGCAGAGATCTGTCCGGGACAGGGAAAGTTGGGACCCAGTACTTC.

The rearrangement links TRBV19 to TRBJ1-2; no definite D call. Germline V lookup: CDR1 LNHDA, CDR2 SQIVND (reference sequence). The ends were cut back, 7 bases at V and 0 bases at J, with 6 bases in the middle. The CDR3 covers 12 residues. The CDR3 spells CASTFSNYGYTF. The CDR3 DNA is TGTGCCAGTACCTTCTCTAACTATGGCTACACCTTC.

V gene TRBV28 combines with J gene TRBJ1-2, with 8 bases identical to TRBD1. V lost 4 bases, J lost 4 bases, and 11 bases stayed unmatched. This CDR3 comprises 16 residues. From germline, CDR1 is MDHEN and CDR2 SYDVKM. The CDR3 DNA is TGTGCCAGCAGTTCACGACGACAGGGGATCGGCTATGGCTACACCTTC. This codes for CASSSRRQGIGYGYTF.

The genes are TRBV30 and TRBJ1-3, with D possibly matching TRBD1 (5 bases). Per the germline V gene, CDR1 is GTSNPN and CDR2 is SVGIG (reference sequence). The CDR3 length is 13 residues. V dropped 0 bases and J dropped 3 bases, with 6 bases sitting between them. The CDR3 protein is CAWSVTDGNTIYF. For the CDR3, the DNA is TGTGCCTGGAGTGTGACAGATGGAAACACCATATATTTT.

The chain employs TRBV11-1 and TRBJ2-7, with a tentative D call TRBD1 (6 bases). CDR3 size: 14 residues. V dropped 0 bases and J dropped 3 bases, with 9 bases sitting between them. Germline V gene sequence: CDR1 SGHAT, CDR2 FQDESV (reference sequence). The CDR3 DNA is TGTGCCAGCAGCTTAGCCTGGGGGCACTACGAGCAGTACTTC. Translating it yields CASSLAWGHYEQYF.

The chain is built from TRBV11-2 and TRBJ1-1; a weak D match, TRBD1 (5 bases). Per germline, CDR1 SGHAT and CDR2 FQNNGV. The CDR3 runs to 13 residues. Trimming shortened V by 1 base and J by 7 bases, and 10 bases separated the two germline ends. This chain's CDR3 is CASSLVRAGEAFF. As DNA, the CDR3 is TGTGCCAGCAGCTTAGTCAGGGCGGGTGAAGCTTTCTTT.

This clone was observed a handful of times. The CDR3 sequence is CASSGRLQTGELFF. The CDR3, as DNA: TGTGCCAGCAGCGGCAGACTACAGACCGGGGAGCTGTTTTTT. The V and J genes are TRBV7-6 and TRBJ2-2, with D possibly being TRBD2 (5 bases). Trimming took off 5 bases at V and 5 bases at J, with 12 bases between the two ends. CDR3 length: 14 residues. The germline gives CDR1 SGHVS, CDR2 FNYEAQ.

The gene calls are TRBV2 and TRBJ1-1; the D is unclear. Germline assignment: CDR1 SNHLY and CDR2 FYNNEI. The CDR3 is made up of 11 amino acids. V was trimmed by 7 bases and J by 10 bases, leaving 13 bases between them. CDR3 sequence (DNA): TGTGCCAGCACCCCCGAGGGCACAGCTTTCTTT. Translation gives CASTPEGTAFF. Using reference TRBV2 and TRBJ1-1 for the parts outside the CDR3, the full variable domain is EPEVTQTPSHQVTQMGQEVILRCVPISNHLYFYWYRQILGQKVEFLVSFYNNEISEKSEIFDDQFSVERPDGSNFTLKIRSTKLEDSAMYFCASTPEGTAFFGQGTRLTVV.

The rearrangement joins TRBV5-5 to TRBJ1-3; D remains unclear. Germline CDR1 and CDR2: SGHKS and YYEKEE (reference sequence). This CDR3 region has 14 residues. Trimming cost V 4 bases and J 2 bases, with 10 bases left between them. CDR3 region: CASSRIGTGNTIYF. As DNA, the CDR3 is TGTGCCAGCAGCCGTATCGGGACTGGAAACACCATATATTTT.

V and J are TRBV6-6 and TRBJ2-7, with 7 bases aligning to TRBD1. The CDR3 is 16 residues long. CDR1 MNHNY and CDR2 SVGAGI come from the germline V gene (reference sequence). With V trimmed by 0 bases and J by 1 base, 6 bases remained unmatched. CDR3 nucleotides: TGTGCCAGCAGTTACTCCGCCGCGACAGGGTCCTACGAGCAGTACTTC. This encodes CASSYSAATGSYEQYF.

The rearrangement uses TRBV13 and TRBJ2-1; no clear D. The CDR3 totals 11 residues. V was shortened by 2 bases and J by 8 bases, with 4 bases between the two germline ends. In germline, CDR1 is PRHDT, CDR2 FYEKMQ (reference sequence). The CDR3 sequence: CASSLLHEQFF. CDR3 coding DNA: TGTGCCAGCAGCTTACTGCATGAGCAGTTCTTC. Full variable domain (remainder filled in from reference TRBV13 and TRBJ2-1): AAGVIQSPRHLIKEKRETATLKCYPIPRHDTVYWYQQGPGQDPQFLISFYEKMQSDKGSIPDRFSAQQFSDYHSELNMSSLELGDSALYFCASSLLHEQFFGPGTRLTVL.

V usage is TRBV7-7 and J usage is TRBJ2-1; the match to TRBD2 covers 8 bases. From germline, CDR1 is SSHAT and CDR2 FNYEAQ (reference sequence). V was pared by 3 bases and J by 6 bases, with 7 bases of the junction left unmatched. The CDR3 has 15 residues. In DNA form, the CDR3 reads TGTGCCAGCAGCTTGGGCAGCGGGGGTTCCAATGAGCAGTTCTTC. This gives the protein CASSLGSGGSNEQFF.

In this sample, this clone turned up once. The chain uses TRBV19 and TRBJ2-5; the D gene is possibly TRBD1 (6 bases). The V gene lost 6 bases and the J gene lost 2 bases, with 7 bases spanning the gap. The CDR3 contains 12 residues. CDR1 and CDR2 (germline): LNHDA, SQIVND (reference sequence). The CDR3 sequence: CASRDRQETQYF. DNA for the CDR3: TGTGCCAGTAGAGACAGGCAAGAGACCCAGTACTTC.

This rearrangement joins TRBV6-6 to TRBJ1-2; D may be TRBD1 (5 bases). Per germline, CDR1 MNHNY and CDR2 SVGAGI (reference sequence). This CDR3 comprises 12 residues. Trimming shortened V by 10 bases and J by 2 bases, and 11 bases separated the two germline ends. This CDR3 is CATSGGNYGYTF. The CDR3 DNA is TGTGCCACCTCTGGGGGGAACTATGGCTACACCTTC.

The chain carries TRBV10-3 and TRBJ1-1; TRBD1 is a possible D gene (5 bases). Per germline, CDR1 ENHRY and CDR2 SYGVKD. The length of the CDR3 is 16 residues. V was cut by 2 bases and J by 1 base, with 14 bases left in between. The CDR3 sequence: CAISERDGGANTEAFF. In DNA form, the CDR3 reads TGTGCCATCAGTGAGAGGGACGGCGGAGCGAACACTGAAGCTTTCTTT.

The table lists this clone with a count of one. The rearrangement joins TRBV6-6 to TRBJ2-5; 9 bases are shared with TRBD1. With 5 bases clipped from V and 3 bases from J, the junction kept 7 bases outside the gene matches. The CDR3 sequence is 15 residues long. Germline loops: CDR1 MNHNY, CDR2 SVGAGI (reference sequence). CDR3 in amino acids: CASSAQDRGKETQYF. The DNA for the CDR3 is TGTGCCAGCAGTGCCCAGGACAGGGGAAAAGAGACCCAGTACTTC.

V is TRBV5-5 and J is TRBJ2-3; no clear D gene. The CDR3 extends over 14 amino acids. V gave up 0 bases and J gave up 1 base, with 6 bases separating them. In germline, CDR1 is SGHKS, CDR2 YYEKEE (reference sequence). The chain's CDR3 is CASSLVTGTDTQYF. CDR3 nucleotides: TGTGCCAGCAGCTTGGTTACAGGCACAGATACGCAGTATTTT.

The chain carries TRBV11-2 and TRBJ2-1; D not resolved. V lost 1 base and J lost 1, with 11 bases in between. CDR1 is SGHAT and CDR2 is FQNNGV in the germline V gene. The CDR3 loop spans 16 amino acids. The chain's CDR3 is CASSLARTASYNEQFF. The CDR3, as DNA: TGTGCCAGCAGCTTAGCCAGAACAGCATCCTACAATGAGCAGTTCTTC.

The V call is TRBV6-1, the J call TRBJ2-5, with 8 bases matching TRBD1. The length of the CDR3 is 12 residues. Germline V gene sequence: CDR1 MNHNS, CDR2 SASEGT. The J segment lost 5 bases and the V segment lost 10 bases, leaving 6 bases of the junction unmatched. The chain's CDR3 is CATDRGGETQYF. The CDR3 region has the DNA TGTGCCACCGACAGGGGTGGGGAGACCCAGTACTTC.

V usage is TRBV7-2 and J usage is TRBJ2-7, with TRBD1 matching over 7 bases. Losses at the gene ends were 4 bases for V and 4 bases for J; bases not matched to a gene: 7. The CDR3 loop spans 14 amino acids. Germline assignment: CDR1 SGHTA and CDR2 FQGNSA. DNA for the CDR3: TGTGCCAGCAGCTCCGGGACAGAATCATACGAGCAGTACTTC. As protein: CASSSGTESYEQYF.

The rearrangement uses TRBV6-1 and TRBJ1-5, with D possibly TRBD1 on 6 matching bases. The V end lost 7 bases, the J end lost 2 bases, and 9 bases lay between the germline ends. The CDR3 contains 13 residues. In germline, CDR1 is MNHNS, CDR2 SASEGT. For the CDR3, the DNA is TGTGCCAGCAAGGGGGGGCGCAATCAGCCCCAGCATTTT. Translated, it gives CASKGGRNQPQHF.

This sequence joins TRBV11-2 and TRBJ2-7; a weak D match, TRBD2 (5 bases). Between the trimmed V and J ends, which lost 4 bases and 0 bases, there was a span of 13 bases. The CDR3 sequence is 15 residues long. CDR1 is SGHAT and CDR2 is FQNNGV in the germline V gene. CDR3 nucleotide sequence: TGTGCCAGCAGCTCCAGGACGGGAAGCTCCTACGAGCAGTACTTC. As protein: CASSSRTGSSYEQYF.

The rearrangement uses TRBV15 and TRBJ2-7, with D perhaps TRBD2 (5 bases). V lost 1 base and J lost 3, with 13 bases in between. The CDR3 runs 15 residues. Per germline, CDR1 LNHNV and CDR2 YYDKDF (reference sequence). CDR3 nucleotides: TGTGCCACCAGCAGAGCGGGGATAAGGTTCTACGAGCAGTACTTC. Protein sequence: CATSRAGIRFYEQYF.

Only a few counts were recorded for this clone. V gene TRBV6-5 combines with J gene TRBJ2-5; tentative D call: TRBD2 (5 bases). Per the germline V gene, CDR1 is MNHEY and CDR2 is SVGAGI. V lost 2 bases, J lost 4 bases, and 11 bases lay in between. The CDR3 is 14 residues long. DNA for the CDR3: TGTGCCAGCAGTTACCTTCCCCGGGGAGAGACCCAGTACTTC. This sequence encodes CASSYLPRGETQYF.

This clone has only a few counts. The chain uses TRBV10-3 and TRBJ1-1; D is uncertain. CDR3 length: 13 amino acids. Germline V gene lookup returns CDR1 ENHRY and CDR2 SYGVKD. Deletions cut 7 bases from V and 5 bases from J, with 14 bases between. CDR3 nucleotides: TGTGCCATCAAGGGCCAGGAGCGGACTGAAGCTTTCTTT. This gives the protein CAIKGQERTEAFF.

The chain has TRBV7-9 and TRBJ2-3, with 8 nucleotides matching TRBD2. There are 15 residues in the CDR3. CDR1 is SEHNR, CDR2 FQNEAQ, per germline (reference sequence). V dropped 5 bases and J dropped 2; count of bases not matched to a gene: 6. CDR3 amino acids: CASSEGAGDTDTQYF. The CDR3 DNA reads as TGTGCCAGCAGCGAAGGAGCGGGGGACACAGATACGCAGTATTTT.

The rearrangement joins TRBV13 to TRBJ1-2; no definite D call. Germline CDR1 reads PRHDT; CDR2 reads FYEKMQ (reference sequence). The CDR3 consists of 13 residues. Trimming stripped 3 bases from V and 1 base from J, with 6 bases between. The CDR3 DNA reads TGTGCCAGCAGCTTTCGGGATAACTATGGCTACACCTTC. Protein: CASSFRDNYGYTF.

In nucleotides, the CDR3 is TGTGCCAGCAGATTTTACGGGACGGATACCTACGAGCAGTACTTC. Protein product: CASRFYGTDTYEQYF. The chain combines TRBV2 with TRBJ2-7; either TRBD1 or TRBD2 may fit D (5 bases each). The germline V and J ends were trimmed by 6 bases and 2 bases, with 17 bases remaining between them. The CDR3 is 15 residues long. CDR1 is SNHLY and CDR2 is FYNNEI in the germline V gene.